What follows are 31 T cell receptor beta chains derived from one specimen sequenced in a study of T cell changes during pregnancy in multiple sclerosis. Measured with immunoSEQ multiplex PCR; TCRdb has only the in-frame clones, and not every one. The table lists tens of thousands of clones, less than 95% of them singletons. The sample consisted of CD8+ T cells from peripheral blood mononuclear cells, taken in the first trimester of pregnancy. These receptors were collected from a female donor with multiple sclerosis, enrolled in a pregnancy study.

DNA of the CDR3: TGCGCCAGCAGCCAAGACGGACAGGGGATTACCTATGGCTACACCTTC. It translates to CASSQDGQGITYGYTF. This chain connects TRBV4-1 to TRBJ1-2; the match to TRBD1 covers 9 bases. From germline, CDR1 is MGHRA and CDR2 YSYEKL. The CDR3 contains 16 residues. V trimming: 0 bases; J trimming: 4 bases; junction bases outside the gene matches: 6.

V is TRBV6-5 and J is TRBJ2-1, with TRBD2 identical over 8 bases. Germline assignment: CDR1 MNHEY and CDR2 SVGAGI. The CDR3 sequence is 15 residues long. V lost 5 bases and J lost 6; bases outside the gene matches: 9. The DNA for the CDR3 is TGTGCCAGCAGTCCCGGACTAGCCGAGCTCAATGAGCAGTTCTTC. It yields the protein CASSPGLAELNEQFF.

The V call is TRBV6-1, the J call TRBJ1-1; the D gene is possibly TRBD1 (5 bases). There are 13 residues in the CDR3. The V end lost 3 bases, the J end lost 5 bases, and 10 bases lay between the germline ends. From germline, CDR1 is MNHNS and CDR2 SASEGT. The CDR3 DNA reads TGTGCCAGCAGTGACAGGGTAGAGACTGAAGCTTTCTTT. Protein sequence: CASSDRVETEAFF.

The count of this clone is one. The V and J genes are TRBV7-9 and TRBJ2-1; a possible D gene is TRBD2 (6 bases). Germline lookup yields CDR1 SEHNR and CDR2 FQNEAQ (reference sequence). The V and J ends lost 1 base and 0 bases respectively, with 16 bases between them. The CDR3 covers 18 residues. CDR3 bases: TGTGCCAGCAGCTTAGAGGCGGGATCGAGACACTCCTACAATGAGCAGTTCTTC. As protein: CASSLEAGSRHSYNEQFF.

V gene TRBV28 combines with J gene TRBJ1-2; the D gene is possibly TRBD1 (6 bases). The CDR3 is 12 residues long. The germline V and J ends were trimmed by 5 bases and 5 bases, with 9 bases remaining between them. Germline CDR1 and CDR2: MDHEN and SYDVKM. CDR3 protein: CASSPDSYGYTF. In DNA, the CDR3 is TGTGCCAGCAGTCCGGACAGTTATGGCTACACCTTC.

The CDR3 nucleotides are TGTGCCAGCAGTCCGACTAGCGCGGACTACAATGAGCAGTTCTTC. Encoded protein: CASSPTSADYNEQFF. J is TRBJ2-1 and V is TRBV6-6; 8 bases match TRBD2. The CDR3 sequence is 15 residues long. J was trimmed by 3 bases and V by 5 bases; bases with no gene match: 6. Germline assignment: CDR1 MNHNY and CDR2 SVGAGI (reference sequence).

This sequence joins TRBV6-5 and TRBJ2-1; D remains unclear. The CDR3 length is 15 residues. The V gene's germline CDR1 is MNHEY and CDR2 SVGAGI. The V gene lost 2 bases and the J gene lost 9 bases, with 17 bases spanning the gap. The CDR3 region is CASSYGFGGFSEQFF. CDR3 in DNA: TGTGCCAGCAGTTACGGATTCGGCGGATTCAGTGAGCAGTTCTTC.

J is TRBJ2-2 and V is TRBV6-1, with D hard to call. Germline CDR1 MNHNS, CDR2 SASEGT. Between the trimmed V and J ends, which lost 2 bases and 3 bases, there was a span of 7 bases. This CDR3 contains 14 residues. The CDR3 DNA follows: TGTGCCAGCAGTGAACGCGTGGACACCGGGGAGCTGTTTTTT. This encodes CASSERVDTGELFF.

This rearrangement joins TRBV19 to TRBJ2-3, with 13 bases that match TRBD2. This CDR3 comprises 17 residues. Germline V gives CDR1 LNHDA, CDR2 SQIVND (reference sequence). V lost 3 bases to trimming and J lost 4 bases; unmatched junction nucleotides: 7. CDR3 amino acids: CASSMELAGGPPDTQYF. The CDR3 DNA reads TGTGCCAGTAGTATGGAACTAGCGGGAGGGCCTCCAGATACGCAGTATTTT.

The V and J genes are TRBV7-3 and TRBJ2-1, with no clear D. The CDR3 is 14 amino acids. The germline CDR1 and CDR2 sequences are SGHTA and FQGTGA. The germline V and J ends were trimmed by 1 base and 6 bases, with 10 bases remaining between them. The CDR3 spells CASSLSPGSNEQFF. The CDR3 coding sequence is TGTGCCAGCAGCTTAAGCCCAGGTTCCAATGAGCAGTTCTTC.

The rearrangement uses TRBV7-9 and TRBJ2-1, with TRBD2 matching 9 bases. The germline V gene encodes CDR1 SEHNR and CDR2 FQNEAQ (reference sequence). The CDR3 is made up of 16 amino acids. V shed 8 bases, J shed 4 bases, and the junction held 12 bases outside the gene matches. The CDR3 bases are TGTGCCAGCGGGGGTTTTAGCGGGAGCTCATACAATGAGCAGTTCTTC. This translates into CASGGFSGSSYNEQFF.

The chain uses TRBV5-1 and TRBJ2-4; 10 nucleotides align to TRBD1. V shed 0 bases and J 1 base; nucleotides not matched to a gene: 7. The CDR3 totals 18 residues. The germline V gene encodes CDR1 SGHRS and CDR2 YFSETQ. In DNA, the CDR3 is TGCGCCAGCAGCTTGGTGGGGACAGGGGATTGGGCCAAAAACATTCAGTACTTC. This translates into CASSLVGTGDWAKNIQYF.

The chain links TRBV6-5 to TRBJ2-7, with a weak D call TRBD1 (7 bases). The CDR3 extends over 14 amino acids. Trimming took off 0 bases at V and 3 bases at J, with 9 bases between the two ends. In germline, CDR1 is MNHEY, CDR2 SVGAGI. The CDR3, as DNA: TGTGCCAGCAGTTACTCCCAGGGGGGCTACGAGCAGTACTTC. Translation: CASSYSQGGYEQYF.

This clone was found a few times. The CDR3 sequence is CASSLGGRTYEQYF. The CDR3 DNA reads as TGTGCCAGCAGTTTAGGCGGCCGAACCTACGAGCAGTACTTC. The genes are TRBV27 and TRBJ2-7; D is unresolved. Germline CDR1 MNHEY, CDR2 SMNVEV (reference sequence). The CDR3 contains 14 residues. V lost 2 bases and J 2 bases, leaving 10 bases between the germline ends.

This chain links TRBV27 with TRBJ1-3, with 8 bases matching TRBD1. Germline V lookup: CDR1 MNHEY, CDR2 SMNVEV (reference sequence). J was trimmed by 0 bases and V by 9 bases; bases with no gene match: 7. The length of the CDR3 is 15 residues. The CDR3 nucleotides read TGTGCCAGATACGGACAGGGACTCTCTGGAAACACCATATATTTT. The encoded protein is CARYGQGLSGNTIYF.

The chain employs TRBV11-3 and TRBJ2-2; no reliable D call. Trimming shortened V by 1 base and J by 3 bases, and 9 bases separated the two germline ends. Per germline, CDR1 SGHNT and CDR2 YENEEA. The CDR3 spans 15 residues. CDR3 sequence: CASSLGPSHTGELFF. CDR3 sequence (DNA): TGTGCCAGCAGCTTAGGTCCGAGTCACACCGGGGAGCTGTTTTTT.

Concerning this clone: It is likely a read error, because the conserved phenylalanine at the end of the CDR3 is missing. The DNA is left out, because the CDR3 cannot be placed on it with certainty; the CDR3 is given as TCRdb lists it. This sequence joins TRBV30 and TRBJ2-7; the table's D call of TRBD2 was not tested on the DNA. From its first to its last residue, the CDR3 has 13 amino acids. Germline lookup yields CDR1 GTSNPN and CDR2 SVGIG (reference sequence). The CDR3 loop reads CAWSLGLAGVLSL.

The CDR3 is CASSGRGGNEQFF. The CDR3 DNA reads as TGTGCCAGCTCGGGGAGGGGAGGCAATGAGCAGTTCTTC. The chain uses TRBV7-2 and TRBJ2-1; TRBD2 agrees at 7 bases. This CDR3 has 13 amino acids. Germline V gene sequence: CDR1 SGHTA, CDR2 FQGNSA. V gave up 8 bases and J gave up 6 bases; unmatched junction bases: 7. The full variable domain, in which reference TRBV7-2 and TRBJ2-1 provide the parts outside the CDR3, is GAGVSQSPSNKVTEKGKDVELRCDPISGHTALYWYRQSLGQGLEFLIYFQGNSAPDKSGLPSDRFSAERTGGSVSTLTIQRTQQEDSAVYLCASSGRGGNEQFFGPGTRLTVL.

The V call is TRBV9, the J call TRBJ2-3, with D possibly TRBD2 on 7 matching bases. Germline CDR1 is SGDLS and CDR2 is YYNGEE. CDR3 length: 15 amino acids. The V gene lost 4 bases and the J gene lost 8 bases, with 20 bases spanning the gap. This chain's CDR3 is CASSTPDEGGGTQYF. The CDR3 coding sequence is TGTGCCAGCAGCACCCCGGACGAGGGGGGGGGTACGCAGTATTTT.

The V call is TRBV2, the J call TRBJ2-1, with 7 bases aligning to TRBD2. This CDR3 has 16 amino acids. Per germline, CDR1 SNHLY and CDR2 FYNNEI. J gave up 0 bases and V 8 bases, and 10 bases lay outside the gene matches. CDR3 loop: CASPLVGGSSYNEQFF. The CDR3 DNA sequence: TGTGCCAGCCCACTCGTGGGGGGGAGCTCCTACAATGAGCAGTTCTTC.

This clone is deemed medium-sized. The chain recombines TRBV4-2 with TRBJ2-2, with D unclear. Germline V CDR1 and CDR2: LGHNA, YNFKEQ. V lost 0 bases to trimming and J lost 5 bases, with 10 bases between them. This CDR3 is built from 15 residues. The CDR3 nucleotides read TGTGCCAGCAGCCAAGAGGAGCAAGAAACCGGGGAGCTGTTTTTT. It is translated as CASSQEEQETGELFF.

This clone is large by share. This chain links TRBV2 with TRBJ2-5; D call uncertain. Germline lookup yields CDR1 SNHLY and CDR2 FYNNEI. CDR3 length: 12 amino acids. V lost 3 bases and J lost 2, with 4 bases in between. For the CDR3, the DNA is TGTGCCAGCAGTGATTATCAAGAGACCCAGTACTTC. Translation: CASSDYQETQYF. Together with reference TRBV2 and TRBJ2-5, the CDR3 gives the full variable domain: EPEVTQTPSHQVTQMGQEVILRCVPISNHLYFYWYRQILGQKVEFLVSFYNNEISEKSEIFDDQFSVERPDGSNFTLKIRSTKLEDSAMYFCASSDYQETQYFGPGTRLLVL.

The rearrangement uses TRBV11-3 and TRBJ2-7; 8 bases are shared with TRBD1. This CDR3 has 15 amino acids. Germline values: CDR1 SGHNT, CDR2 YENEEA. Trimming cost V 7 bases and J 0 bases; bases outside gene matches: 8. The CDR3 sequence: CASTFTGTGSYEQYF. CDR3 DNA sequence: TGTGCCAGCACCTTCACAGGGACAGGCTCCTACGAGCAGTACTTC.

About this clone itself: Other DNA sequences in this sample translate to the same CDR3. This sequence joins TRBV5-4 and TRBJ2-7; maybe TRBD2 (5 bases). The germline CDR1 and CDR2 sequences are SGHNT and YYREEE (reference sequence). This CDR3 is built from 12 residues. Trimming shortened V by 2 bases and J by 3 bases, and 6 bases separated the two germline ends. This chain's CDR3 is CASSLGGYEQYF. The CDR3 DNA reads TGTGCCAGCAGCTTAGGAGGCTACGAGCAGTACTTC. The variable domain in full, completed from reference TRBV5-4 and TRBJ2-7, reads ETGVTQSPTHLIKTRGQQVTLRCSSQSGHNTVSWYQQALGQGPQFIFQYYREEENGRGNFPPRFSGLQFPNYSSELNVNALELDDSALYLCASSLGGYEQYFGPGTRLTVT.

This clone occurred once. This sequence joins TRBV25-1 and TRBJ2-7; D is possibly TRBD1 (5 bases). The V end was cut by 7 bases, the J end by 6 bases, with 10 bases between. The germline V gene has CDR1 MGHDK and CDR2 SYGVNS. The CDR3 runs 11 residues. The CDR3 here is CASIGAGEQYF. CDR3 nucleotide sequence: TGTGCCAGCATTGGGGCAGGCGAGCAGTACTTC.

The rearrangement links TRBV5-1 to TRBJ2-3; 14 bases match TRBD2. The ends lost 4 bases at V and 0 bases at J; junction bases unmatched: 7. Germline assignment: CDR1 SGHRS and CDR2 YFSETQ. The CDR3 has 18 amino acids. This chain's CDR3 is CASSDRLAGGWSTDTQYF. The CDR3 nucleotides read TGCGCCAGCAGCGATCGACTAGCGGGAGGGTGGAGCACAGATACGCAGTATTTT.

The gene calls are TRBV7-2 and TRBJ2-7, with 8 bases that match TRBD2. This CDR3 spans 15 amino acids. Germline CDR1 is SGHTA and CDR2 is FQGNSA. V dropped 5 bases and J dropped 2; count of bases not matched to a gene: 8. The CDR3 sequence is CASSAVVAGTYEQYF. The CDR3 coding sequence is TGTGCCAGCAGCGCGGTAGTAGCGGGAACCTACGAGCAGTACTTC.

The chain employs TRBV27 and TRBJ1-5; D unclear. The CDR3 length is 15 residues. The V and J ends lost 2 bases and 0 bases respectively, with 8 bases between them. Per the germline V gene, CDR1 is MNHEY and CDR2 is SMNVEV (reference sequence). In DNA, the CDR3 is TGTGCCAGCAGTTTAGCCAGACATAGCAATCAGCCCCAGCATTTT. Translating it yields CASSLARHSNQPQHF.

This sequence joins TRBV7-8 and TRBJ1-3; possible D gene TRBD1, 5 bases. Trimming left V 3 bases short and J 8 bases short, with 14 bases between. The CDR3 covers 14 residues. In germline, CDR1 is SGHVS, CDR2 FQNEAQ. CDR3 residues: CASSFHDSRDTIYF. Written as DNA, the CDR3 is TGTGCCAGCAGCTTTCACGACAGTAGGGACACCATATATTTT.

The chain carries TRBV27 and TRBJ1-2, with TRBD1 matching 10 bases. The CDR3 extends over 13 amino acids. In germline, CDR1 is MNHEY, CDR2 SMNVEV (reference sequence). Germline trimming cut 5 bases from V and 6 bases from J; bases unmatched to any gene: 3. The CDR3 bases are TGTGCCAGCAGTGTTGGGACAGGGGATGGCTACACCTTC. This gives the protein CASSVGTGDGYTF.

The V and J genes are TRBV7-9 and TRBJ2-3; perhaps TRBD2 as D (5 bases). The length of the CDR3 is 14 residues. With 0 bases removed from V and 1 base from J, the gap between germline ends came to 5 bases. Germline V gene lookup returns CDR1 SEHNR and CDR2 FQNEAQ (reference sequence). The DNA for the CDR3 is TGTGCCAGCAGCTTAGCTAGCGGCACAGATACGCAGTATTTT. Translated: CASSLASGTDTQYF.